These 26 T cell receptor beta chains share one sample of origin, sequenced in a study of CD8 T cells in ankylosing spondylitis. TCRdb called the 5' RACE reads again in MiXCR, with one record for every CDR3 protein. The table records around 430,000 distinct CDR3 sequences, about 15% of them present only once. General study findings and limits: Blood of patients with ankylosing spondylitis appeared to be characterized by a TCR beta motif of eight highly homologous variants.

Which antigens these TCRs recognize remains unknown. What was sequenced was blood, either unsorted or a sorted T cell fraction (not recorded which). The receptor set was obtained from a male donor with ankylosing spondylitis.

The rearrangement links TRBV10-3 to TRBJ2-3; the D is unclear. The CDR3 covers 12 residues. With 7 bases removed from V and 6 bases from J, the gap between germline ends came to 11 bases. Germline V gene lookup returns CDR1 ENHRY and CDR2 SYGVKD. As DNA, the CDR3 is TGTGCCATCAAATCAACTTCGGATACGCAGTATTTT. Its protein product is CAIKSTSDTQYF.

This clonotype was picked up many times. The rearrangement joins TRBV5-5 to TRBJ2-3; no definite D call. Germline CDR1 and CDR2: SGHKS and YYEKEE (reference sequence). The CDR3 spans 13 residues. V was pared by 0 bases and J by 2 bases, with 4 bases between. The CDR3 reads CASSLEDTDTQYF. The CDR3 nucleotides are TGTGCCAGCAGCTTGGAAGACACAGATACGCAGTATTTT.

The rearrangement links TRBV20-1 to TRBJ1-1, with D unresolved. Germline V CDR1 and CDR2: DFQATT, SNEGSKA (reference sequence). The CDR3 runs 13 residues. V lost 1 base to trimming and J lost 2 bases, with 8 bases between them. The CDR3 DNA reads as TGCAGTGCTAGAGTATCGGTAAACACTGAAGCTTTCTTT. Protein product: CSARVSVNTEAFF.

The rearrangement uses TRBV5-1 and TRBJ1-1; unclear D gene. Germline CDR1 reads SGHRS; CDR2 reads YFSETQ. The CDR3 covers 14 residues. The V and J ends lost 0 bases and 6 bases respectively, with 12 bases between them. CDR3 nucleotide sequence: TGCGCCAGCAGCTTGGGGGGTTCCGGATCTGAAGCTTTCTTT. It codes for CASSLGGSGSEAFF. The entire variable domain, with the rest obtained from reference TRBV5-1 and TRBJ1-1, is as follows: KAGVTQTPRYLIKTRGQQVTLSCSPISGHRSVSWYQQTPGQGLQFLFEYFSETQRNKGNFPGRFSGRQFSNSRSEMNVSTLELGDSALYLCASSLGGSGSEAFFGQGTRLTVV.

The sample holds a few counts of this clonotype. The chain combines TRBV5-1 with TRBJ2-2; the D gene could be TRBD1 or TRBD2 (5 bases each). Germline V gene lookup returns CDR1 SGHRS and CDR2 YFSETQ. The CDR3 loop spans 15 amino acids. With 0 bases removed from V and 5 bases from J, the gap between germline ends came to 11 bases. The CDR3, as DNA: TGCGCCAGCAGCTTGGGAGGGGCGAGGACCGGGGAGCTGTTTTTT. Its translation is CASSLGGARTGELFF.

The rearrangement links TRBV14 to TRBJ1-4; no firm D call. The length of the CDR3 is 15 residues. Germline V gene data show CDR1 as SGHDN and CDR2 as FVKESK. The ends were cut back, 1 base at V and 7 bases at J, with 13 bases in the middle. In DNA, the CDR3 is TGTGCCAGCAGCCAAGGCGGGAGGACGTCTGAAAAACTGTTTTTT. Protein product: CASSQGGRTSEKLFF.

The chain is built from TRBV20-1 and TRBJ2-7; TRBD2 agrees at 8 bases. The V segment lost 3 bases and the J segment 3 bases; nucleotides outside the gene matches: 10. Germline V lookup: CDR1 DFQATT, CDR2 SNEGSKA (reference sequence). CDR3 length equals 15 residues. CDR3 loop: CSASPGLAKGYEQYF. The DNA for the CDR3 is TGCAGTGCTAGCCCAGGACTAGCTAAGGGCTACGAGCAGTACTTC.

This clonotype showed up just a few times. V gene TRBV7-9 combines with J gene TRBJ1-4, with a weak D call TRBD1 (5 bases). Per the germline V gene, CDR1 is SEHNR and CDR2 is FQNEAQ (reference sequence). Trimming took off 5 bases at V and 5 bases at J, with 12 bases between the two ends. The CDR3 consists of 14 residues. This chain's CDR3 is CASSPPGANEKLFF. CDR3 coding DNA: TGTGCCAGCAGCCCCCCTGGGGCAAATGAAAAACTGTTTTTT.

The rearrangement uses TRBV20-1 and TRBJ2-7; D ambiguous. V was cut by 3 bases and J by 0 bases, with 15 bases left in between. This CDR3 contains 15 residues. Germline V gene lookup returns CDR1 DFQATT and CDR2 SNEGSKA (reference sequence). The CDR3 loop is CSASPDGRSSYEQYF. DNA of the CDR3: TGCAGTGCTAGCCCGGACGGACGAAGCTCCTACGAGCAGTACTTC.

This clonotype was seen more than once but under ten times. The chain is built from TRBV3-1 and TRBJ2-1, with TRBD2 identical over 11 bases. The V gene's germline CDR1 is LGHDT and CDR2 YNNKEL (reference sequence). The J segment lost 7 bases and the V segment lost 5 bases, leaving 13 bases of the junction unmatched. This CDR3 spans 17 amino acids. The CDR3 sequence: CASSAQPGLAAINEQFF. CDR3 DNA: TGTGCCAGCAGCGCCCAACCGGGACTAGCGGCTATAAATGAGCAGTTCTTC.

J is TRBJ2-1 and V is TRBV27; the D is unclear. V lost 5 bases and J 6 bases, leaving 20 bases between the germline ends. The CDR3 sequence is 16 residues long. Germline V gene data show CDR1 as MNHEY and CDR2 as SMNVEV (reference sequence). CDR3 amino acids: CASSLPPGSRSNEQFF. The CDR3 region has the DNA TGTGCCAGCAGTCTCCCCCCCGGATCACGATCCAATGAGCAGTTCTTC.

The chain couples TRBV18 to TRBJ1-2; 8 bases are shared with TRBD1. CDR3 length: 16 residues. Germline V gene sequence: CDR1 KGHSH, CDR2 LQKENI. J gave up 7 bases and V 2 bases, and 12 bases lay outside the gene matches. The CDR3: CASSPRDRTGMGGYTF. The DNA for the CDR3 is TGTGCCAGCTCACCAAGGGACCGGACAGGGATGGGTGGCTACACCTTC.

The chain recombines TRBV6-1 with TRBJ1-2; 7 positions match TRBD1. CDR3 length: 14 residues. In germline, CDR1 is MNHNS, CDR2 SASEGT. V dropped 5 bases and J dropped 3; count of bases not matched to a gene: 6. Here the CDR3 DNA reads TGTGCCAGCAGTCGACAGGGTATGGACTATGGCTACACCTTC. Amino acid sequence: CASSRQGMDYGYTF.

This clonotype was recorded many times. This chain uses TRBV29-1 with TRBJ2-7, with D maybe TRBD2 (6 bases). The germline CDR1 and CDR2 sequences are SQVTM and ANQGSEA. CDR3 length: 12 amino acids. Trimming removed 3 bases at V and 3 bases at J, with 9 bases between. The CDR3 DNA reads as TGCAGCGTTGAGCGGGAAAACTACGAGCAGTACTTC. The encoded protein is CSVERENYEQYF.

The J gene is TRBJ1-4, the V gene TRBV20-1, with D possibly TRBD1 on 6 matching bases. The CDR3 is made up of 13 amino acids. V was cut by 5 bases and J by 4 bases, with 11 bases left in between. The germline V gene encodes CDR1 DFQATT and CDR2 SNEGSKA (reference sequence). This CDR3 reads CSAGGQLNEKLFF. CDR3 nucleotide sequence: TGCAGTGCTGGGGGACAACTTAATGAAAAACTGTTTTTT.

V usage is TRBV9 and J usage is TRBJ1-6; tentatively, D is TRBD1 (6 bases). Germline CDR1 reads SGDLS; CDR2 reads YYNGEE. The germline V and J ends were trimmed by 0 bases and 8 bases, with 18 bases remaining between them. The CDR3 is 17 residues long. For the CDR3, the DNA is TGTGCCAGCAGCGTAGAGGTGAGGGGCAGGGGAGATTCACCCCTCCACTTT. The encoded protein is CASSVEVRGRGDSPLHF. The whole variable domain, filled in from reference TRBV9 and TRBJ1-6, reads DSGVTQTPKHLITATGQRVTLRCSPRSGDLSVYWYQQSLDQGLQFLIQYYNGEERAKGNILERFSAQQFPDLHSELNLSSLELGDSALYFCASSVEVRGRGDSPLHFGNGTRLTVT.

This clonotype has a handful of counts. The chain uses TRBV27 and TRBJ2-7, with D perhaps TRBD1 (5 bases). Germline V lookup: CDR1 MNHEY, CDR2 SMNVEV (reference sequence). V shed 5 bases and J shed 2 bases, with 13 bases lying between them. CDR3 length: 14 residues. The chain's CDR3 is CASSPYDSTYEQYF. The CDR3, as DNA: TGTGCCAGCAGTCCCTACGACAGTACCTACGAGCAGTACTTC.

The chain uses TRBV12-3 or TRBV12-4 and TRBJ2-2; unclear D gene. Trimming left V 2 bases short and J 3 bases short, with 10 bases between. The CDR3 totals 15 residues. The CDR3 protein is CASSLMTYYTGELFF. The CDR3 nucleotides are TGTGCCAGCAGTTTAATGACTTACTACACCGGGGAGCTGTTTTTT.

This clonotype showed up just a few times. The rearrangement joins TRBV12-3 or TRBV12-4 to TRBJ2-4; 7 nucleotides line up with TRBD1. V shed 3 bases, J shed 7 bases, and the junction held 6 bases outside the gene matches. CDR3 length: 14 residues. The CDR3 sequence: CASSFEGAGNIQYF. The CDR3 nucleotides read TGTGCCAGCAGTTTCGAGGGGGCAGGTAACATTCAGTACTTC.

The CDR3 sequence is CSVENPTWGGDTQYF. CDR3 nucleotide sequence: TGCAGCGTTGAAAACCCCACTTGGGGCGGGGATACGCAGTATTTT. The chain uses TRBV29-1 and TRBJ2-3; D tentatively fits TRBD1 or TRBD2 (5 bases each). Germline V lookup: CDR1 SQVTM, CDR2 ANQGSEA. V was trimmed by 2 bases and J by 6 bases, leaving 18 bases between them. The CDR3 is 15 residues long.

This clonotype has only a few counts. The genes are TRBV29-1 and TRBJ2-5, with 11 bases lining up with TRBD2. CDR3 length: 15 residues. After removal of 5 bases from V and 4 bases from J, the junction contained 9 bases not matched to a gene. Germline V CDR1 and CDR2: SQVTM, ANQGSEA. CDR3 amino acids: CSVKPSGRSAETQYF. The CDR3 nucleotides read TGCAGCGTTAAACCTAGCGGGAGGTCCGCAGAGACCCAGTACTTC.

Only one count was recorded for this clonotype. V is TRBV4-1 and J is TRBJ2-2; possibly TRBD1 for D (7 bases). Germline values: CDR1 MGHRA, CDR2 YSYEKL. The CDR3 spans 15 residues. Trimming cost V 4 bases and J 4 bases, with 13 bases left between them. Written as DNA, the CDR3 is TGCGCCAGCAGCCTGCAGGGGGGCTTCACCGGGGAGCTGTTTTTT. This sequence encodes CASSLQGGFTGELFF.

This clonotype was detected a few times. This chain joins TRBV15 and TRBJ2-7; 8 bases align to TRBD2. In germline, CDR1 is LNHNV, CDR2 YYDKDF (reference sequence). This CDR3 has 14 amino acids. J gave up 2 bases and V 5 bases, and 5 bases lay outside the gene matches. In DNA form, the CDR3 reads TGTGCCACCAGCGACCAGCGGGGGCCCTACGAGCAGTACTTC. This encodes CATSDQRGPYEQYF.

The chain joins TRBV7-2 to TRBJ1-4; the D is unclear. The V gene lost 1 base and the J gene lost 0 bases, with 6 bases spanning the gap. Germline CDR1 reads SGHTA; CDR2 reads FQGNSA. The length of the CDR3 is 15 residues. DNA of the CDR3: TGTGCCAGCAGCTTAGATCATGCAACTAATGAAAAACTGTTTTTT. It translates to CASSLDHATNEKLFF.

This clonotype was found many times. This sequence joins TRBV12-3 or TRBV12-4 and TRBJ1-1; D remains ambiguous. The CDR3 covers 12 residues. Trimming took 6 bases from V and 6 from J, leaving 11 bases between them. CDR3 sequence reads: CASSRGRPEAFF. CDR3 sequence (DNA): TGTGCCAGCAGCAGAGGGAGACCTGAAGCTTTCTTT.

V usage is TRBV6-1 and J usage is TRBJ2-5, with 11 nucleotides matching TRBD2. Germline CDR1 MNHNS, CDR2 SASEGT. CDR3 length: 17 residues. Losses at the gene ends were 6 bases for V and 4 bases for J; bases not matched to a gene: 13. The CDR3 sequence is CASSNNLIAGGRETQYF. The CDR3 DNA is TGTGCCAGCAGCAACAACCTCATAGCGGGGGGGCGAGAGACCCAGTACTTC.